This TCR beta chain was sequenced in a study of cytomegalovirus exposure and HLA in healthy donors. CDR3 size: 19 residues. The V and J ends lost 0 bases and 3 bases, in that order; junction bases with no gene match: 16. In germline, CDR1 is SGHVS, CDR2 FNYEAQ. Primers: 60 Vbeta forward and 13 Jbeta reverse. This table comes from immunoSEQ multiplex PCR, and its TCRdb copy is limited to in-frame clones, with some not included. In the table there are more than 95,000 clones, 81% of which are singletons. The TCR originated in a woman aged 30 to 39 in good health and CMV-seronegative. Sequenced sample: PBMCs. The rearrangement links TRBV7-6 to TRBJ2-5, with 7 bases that match TRBD2. The CDR3 DNA is TGTGCCAGCAGCTTAGCGCTAGGAGGGAGGGCCAATAATAAAGAGACCCAGTACTTC. Translating gives CASSLALGGRANNKETQYF.